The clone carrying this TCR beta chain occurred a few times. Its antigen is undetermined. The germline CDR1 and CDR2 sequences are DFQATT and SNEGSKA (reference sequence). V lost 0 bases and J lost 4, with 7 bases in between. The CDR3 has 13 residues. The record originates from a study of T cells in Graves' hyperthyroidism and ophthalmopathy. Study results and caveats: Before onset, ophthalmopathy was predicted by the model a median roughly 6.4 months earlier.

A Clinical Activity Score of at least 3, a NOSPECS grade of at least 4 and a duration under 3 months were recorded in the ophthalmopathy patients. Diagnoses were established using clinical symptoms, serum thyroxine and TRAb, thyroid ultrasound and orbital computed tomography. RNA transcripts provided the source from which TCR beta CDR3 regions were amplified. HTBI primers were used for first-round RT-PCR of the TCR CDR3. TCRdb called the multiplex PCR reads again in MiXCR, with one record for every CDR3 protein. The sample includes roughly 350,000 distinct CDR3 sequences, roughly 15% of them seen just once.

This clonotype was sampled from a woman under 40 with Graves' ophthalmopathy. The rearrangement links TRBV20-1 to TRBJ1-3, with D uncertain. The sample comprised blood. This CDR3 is CSARDVEGNTIYF. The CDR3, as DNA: TGCAGTGCTAGAGATGTGGAGGGAAACACCATATATTTT.